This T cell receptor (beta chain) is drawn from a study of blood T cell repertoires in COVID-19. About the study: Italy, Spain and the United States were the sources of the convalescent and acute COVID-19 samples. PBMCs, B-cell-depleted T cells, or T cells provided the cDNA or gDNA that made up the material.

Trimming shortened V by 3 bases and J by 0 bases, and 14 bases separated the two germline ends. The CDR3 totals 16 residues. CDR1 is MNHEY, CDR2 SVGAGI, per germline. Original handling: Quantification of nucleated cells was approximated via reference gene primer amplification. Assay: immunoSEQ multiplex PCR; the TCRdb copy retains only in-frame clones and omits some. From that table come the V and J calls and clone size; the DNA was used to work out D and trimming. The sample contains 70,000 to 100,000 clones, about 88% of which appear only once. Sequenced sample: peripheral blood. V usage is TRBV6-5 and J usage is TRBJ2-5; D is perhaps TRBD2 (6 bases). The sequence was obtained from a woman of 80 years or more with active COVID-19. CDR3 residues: CASSYGGLLYQETQYF. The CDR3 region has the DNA TGTGCCAGCAGTTATGGGGGACTGCTGTACCAAGAGACCCAGTACTTC.